This T cell receptor beta chain derives from a study of shared clonotypes between healthy human individuals. Study-wide background: Serving as donors were a couple of women and three men, whose ages spanned 18 to 49.

TCRdb's table, derived via immunoSEQ multiplex PCR, lists solely in-frame clones and lacks some. The data contain 2,500,000 or so clones, around nine tenths of them singletons. In germline, CDR1 is WNHNN, CDR2 SYGVQD (reference sequence). V was clipped by 9 bases and J by 0 bases, with 27 bases between them. This CDR3 spans 20 amino acids. This TCR was sampled from a man between 18 and 29 years old in good health. Sequencing used naive CD4+ T cells sorted from blood. Subset of the sample: CD45RA+ positively selected. V gene TRBV10-1 combines with J gene TRBJ2-6; maybe TRBD1 (6 bases). In nucleotides, the CDR3 is TGCGCCAGGAAATGGGGCAGGGGTAATCCCCTAAACTCTGGGGCCAACGTCCTGACTTTC. It encodes CARKWGRGNPLNSGANVLTF.